These 10 T cell receptor beta chains came from one sample sequenced in a study of blood T cell repertoires in COVID-19. TCRdb's table, derived via immunoSEQ multiplex PCR, lists solely in-frame clones and lacks some. The table records around 78,000 clones, roughly 82% of them present only once. The sequencing sample was made of peripheral blood. The receptor source for this set is a human donor in a cohort sampled during active COVID-19.

The chain uses TRBV4-3 and TRBJ1-1; a possible D gene is TRBD1 (6 bases). This CDR3 has 14 residues. The V and J ends lost 1 base and 10 bases respectively, with 16 bases between them. Germline V gene data show CDR1 as LGHNA and CDR2 as YSLEER. The CDR3 coding sequence is TGCGCCAGCAGCCAAGCGGGGGGGCCACGGGGAGCTTTCTTT. The encoded protein is CASSQAGGPRGAFF.

This rearrangement joins TRBV5-1 to TRBJ2-7; D is unclear. V was trimmed by 7 bases and J by 3 bases, leaving 17 bases between them. There are 14 residues in the CDR3. Germline CDR1 SGHRS, CDR2 YFSETQ. CDR3 sequence (DNA): TGCGCCAGCCACCAGGTGGGTGCGAACTACGAGCAGTACTTC. Its protein is CASHQVGANYEQYF.

J is TRBJ2-5 and V is TRBV2; D possibly corresponds to TRBD1 (6 bases). Between the trimmed V and J ends, which lost 3 bases and 2 bases, there was a span of 13 bases. The CDR3 runs 15 residues. Germline CDR1 reads SNHLY; CDR2 reads FYNNEI. CDR3 loop: CASSDRGTRQETQYF. DNA for the CDR3: TGTGCCAGCAGTGACAGGGGTACCCGACAAGAGACCCAGTACTTC.

This sequence joins TRBV5-1 and TRBJ1-4; 10 bases are shared with TRBD1. V was pared by 3 bases and J by 8 bases, with 4 bases of the junction left unmatched. CDR1 SGHRS and CDR2 YFSETQ come from the germline V gene. This CDR3 is built from 14 residues. CDR3 bases: TGCGCCAGCAGCTACGGGACAGGGGAGGAAAAACTGTTTTTT. Translation gives CASSYGTGEEKLFF.

The J gene is TRBJ1-2, the V gene TRBV5-1; 10 bases match TRBD1. Germline CDR1 and CDR2: SGHRS and YFSETQ. This CDR3 is built from 14 residues. Trimming at V came to 4 bases and at J to 8 bases, leaving 8 bases not matched to a gene. Written as DNA, the CDR3 is TGCGCCAGCAGCGGGGGACAGGGGATGTGGGGCTACACCTTC. This sequence encodes CASSGGQGMWGYTF.

The V and J genes are TRBV5-4 and TRBJ1-2; TRBD1 is a possible D gene (5 bases). The germline gives CDR1 SGHNT, CDR2 YYREEE (reference sequence). This CDR3 has 14 amino acids. Trimming removed 4 bases at V and 2 bases at J, with 12 bases between. Here the CDR3 DNA reads TGTGCCAGCAGCCGACAGACCTTAAACTATGGCTACACCTTC. It yields the protein CASSRQTLNYGYTF.

The rearrangement joins TRBV7-2 to TRBJ1-1, with D uncertain. Trimming took 2 bases from V and 4 from J, leaving 8 bases between them. The CDR3 length is 13 residues. Germline values: CDR1 SGHTA, CDR2 FQGNSA. In nucleotides, the CDR3 is TGTGCCAGCAGCTTAAGAGGTGGCACTGAAGCTTTCTTT. Protein sequence: CASSLRGGTEAFF.

The chain combines TRBV19 with TRBJ1-5; D is unclear. Trimming cost V 7 bases and J 7 bases, with 14 bases left between them. There are 13 residues in the CDR3. Germline CDR1 LNHDA, CDR2 SQIVND (reference sequence). For the CDR3, the DNA is TGTGCCAGTACGACATCCCTGGGCCAGCCCCAGCATTTT. This gives the protein CASTTSLGQPQHF. Full variable domain (outside the CDR3, taken from reference TRBV19 and TRBJ1-5): DGGITQSPKYLFRKEGQNVTLSCEQNLNHDAMYWYRQDPGQGLRLIYYSQIVNDFQKGDIAEGYSVSREKKESFPLTVTSAQKNPTAFYLCASTTSLGQPQHFGDGTRLSIL.

The chain joins TRBV9 to TRBJ2-1; a weak D match, TRBD2 (5 bases). Trimming cost V 4 bases and J 7 bases, with 18 bases left between them. The germline V gene has CDR1 SGDLS and CDR2 YYNGEE. The CDR3 length is 15 residues. DNA of the CDR3: TGTGCCAGCAGCCCCGGACGAGGGAACGTTAATGAGCAGTTCTTC. It encodes CASSPGRGNVNEQFF.

This clone occurred once. V and J are TRBV5-6 and TRBJ2-3; 8 bases agree with TRBD2. V lost 2 bases to trimming and J lost 0 bases; unmatched junction nucleotides: 5. The germline gives CDR1 SGHDT, CDR2 YYEEEE. The CDR3 has 16 amino acids. CDR3 sequence reads: CASSFGAGVSTDTQYF. Written as DNA, the CDR3 is TGTGCCAGCAGCTTCGGAGCGGGGGTGAGCACAGATACGCAGTATTTT.